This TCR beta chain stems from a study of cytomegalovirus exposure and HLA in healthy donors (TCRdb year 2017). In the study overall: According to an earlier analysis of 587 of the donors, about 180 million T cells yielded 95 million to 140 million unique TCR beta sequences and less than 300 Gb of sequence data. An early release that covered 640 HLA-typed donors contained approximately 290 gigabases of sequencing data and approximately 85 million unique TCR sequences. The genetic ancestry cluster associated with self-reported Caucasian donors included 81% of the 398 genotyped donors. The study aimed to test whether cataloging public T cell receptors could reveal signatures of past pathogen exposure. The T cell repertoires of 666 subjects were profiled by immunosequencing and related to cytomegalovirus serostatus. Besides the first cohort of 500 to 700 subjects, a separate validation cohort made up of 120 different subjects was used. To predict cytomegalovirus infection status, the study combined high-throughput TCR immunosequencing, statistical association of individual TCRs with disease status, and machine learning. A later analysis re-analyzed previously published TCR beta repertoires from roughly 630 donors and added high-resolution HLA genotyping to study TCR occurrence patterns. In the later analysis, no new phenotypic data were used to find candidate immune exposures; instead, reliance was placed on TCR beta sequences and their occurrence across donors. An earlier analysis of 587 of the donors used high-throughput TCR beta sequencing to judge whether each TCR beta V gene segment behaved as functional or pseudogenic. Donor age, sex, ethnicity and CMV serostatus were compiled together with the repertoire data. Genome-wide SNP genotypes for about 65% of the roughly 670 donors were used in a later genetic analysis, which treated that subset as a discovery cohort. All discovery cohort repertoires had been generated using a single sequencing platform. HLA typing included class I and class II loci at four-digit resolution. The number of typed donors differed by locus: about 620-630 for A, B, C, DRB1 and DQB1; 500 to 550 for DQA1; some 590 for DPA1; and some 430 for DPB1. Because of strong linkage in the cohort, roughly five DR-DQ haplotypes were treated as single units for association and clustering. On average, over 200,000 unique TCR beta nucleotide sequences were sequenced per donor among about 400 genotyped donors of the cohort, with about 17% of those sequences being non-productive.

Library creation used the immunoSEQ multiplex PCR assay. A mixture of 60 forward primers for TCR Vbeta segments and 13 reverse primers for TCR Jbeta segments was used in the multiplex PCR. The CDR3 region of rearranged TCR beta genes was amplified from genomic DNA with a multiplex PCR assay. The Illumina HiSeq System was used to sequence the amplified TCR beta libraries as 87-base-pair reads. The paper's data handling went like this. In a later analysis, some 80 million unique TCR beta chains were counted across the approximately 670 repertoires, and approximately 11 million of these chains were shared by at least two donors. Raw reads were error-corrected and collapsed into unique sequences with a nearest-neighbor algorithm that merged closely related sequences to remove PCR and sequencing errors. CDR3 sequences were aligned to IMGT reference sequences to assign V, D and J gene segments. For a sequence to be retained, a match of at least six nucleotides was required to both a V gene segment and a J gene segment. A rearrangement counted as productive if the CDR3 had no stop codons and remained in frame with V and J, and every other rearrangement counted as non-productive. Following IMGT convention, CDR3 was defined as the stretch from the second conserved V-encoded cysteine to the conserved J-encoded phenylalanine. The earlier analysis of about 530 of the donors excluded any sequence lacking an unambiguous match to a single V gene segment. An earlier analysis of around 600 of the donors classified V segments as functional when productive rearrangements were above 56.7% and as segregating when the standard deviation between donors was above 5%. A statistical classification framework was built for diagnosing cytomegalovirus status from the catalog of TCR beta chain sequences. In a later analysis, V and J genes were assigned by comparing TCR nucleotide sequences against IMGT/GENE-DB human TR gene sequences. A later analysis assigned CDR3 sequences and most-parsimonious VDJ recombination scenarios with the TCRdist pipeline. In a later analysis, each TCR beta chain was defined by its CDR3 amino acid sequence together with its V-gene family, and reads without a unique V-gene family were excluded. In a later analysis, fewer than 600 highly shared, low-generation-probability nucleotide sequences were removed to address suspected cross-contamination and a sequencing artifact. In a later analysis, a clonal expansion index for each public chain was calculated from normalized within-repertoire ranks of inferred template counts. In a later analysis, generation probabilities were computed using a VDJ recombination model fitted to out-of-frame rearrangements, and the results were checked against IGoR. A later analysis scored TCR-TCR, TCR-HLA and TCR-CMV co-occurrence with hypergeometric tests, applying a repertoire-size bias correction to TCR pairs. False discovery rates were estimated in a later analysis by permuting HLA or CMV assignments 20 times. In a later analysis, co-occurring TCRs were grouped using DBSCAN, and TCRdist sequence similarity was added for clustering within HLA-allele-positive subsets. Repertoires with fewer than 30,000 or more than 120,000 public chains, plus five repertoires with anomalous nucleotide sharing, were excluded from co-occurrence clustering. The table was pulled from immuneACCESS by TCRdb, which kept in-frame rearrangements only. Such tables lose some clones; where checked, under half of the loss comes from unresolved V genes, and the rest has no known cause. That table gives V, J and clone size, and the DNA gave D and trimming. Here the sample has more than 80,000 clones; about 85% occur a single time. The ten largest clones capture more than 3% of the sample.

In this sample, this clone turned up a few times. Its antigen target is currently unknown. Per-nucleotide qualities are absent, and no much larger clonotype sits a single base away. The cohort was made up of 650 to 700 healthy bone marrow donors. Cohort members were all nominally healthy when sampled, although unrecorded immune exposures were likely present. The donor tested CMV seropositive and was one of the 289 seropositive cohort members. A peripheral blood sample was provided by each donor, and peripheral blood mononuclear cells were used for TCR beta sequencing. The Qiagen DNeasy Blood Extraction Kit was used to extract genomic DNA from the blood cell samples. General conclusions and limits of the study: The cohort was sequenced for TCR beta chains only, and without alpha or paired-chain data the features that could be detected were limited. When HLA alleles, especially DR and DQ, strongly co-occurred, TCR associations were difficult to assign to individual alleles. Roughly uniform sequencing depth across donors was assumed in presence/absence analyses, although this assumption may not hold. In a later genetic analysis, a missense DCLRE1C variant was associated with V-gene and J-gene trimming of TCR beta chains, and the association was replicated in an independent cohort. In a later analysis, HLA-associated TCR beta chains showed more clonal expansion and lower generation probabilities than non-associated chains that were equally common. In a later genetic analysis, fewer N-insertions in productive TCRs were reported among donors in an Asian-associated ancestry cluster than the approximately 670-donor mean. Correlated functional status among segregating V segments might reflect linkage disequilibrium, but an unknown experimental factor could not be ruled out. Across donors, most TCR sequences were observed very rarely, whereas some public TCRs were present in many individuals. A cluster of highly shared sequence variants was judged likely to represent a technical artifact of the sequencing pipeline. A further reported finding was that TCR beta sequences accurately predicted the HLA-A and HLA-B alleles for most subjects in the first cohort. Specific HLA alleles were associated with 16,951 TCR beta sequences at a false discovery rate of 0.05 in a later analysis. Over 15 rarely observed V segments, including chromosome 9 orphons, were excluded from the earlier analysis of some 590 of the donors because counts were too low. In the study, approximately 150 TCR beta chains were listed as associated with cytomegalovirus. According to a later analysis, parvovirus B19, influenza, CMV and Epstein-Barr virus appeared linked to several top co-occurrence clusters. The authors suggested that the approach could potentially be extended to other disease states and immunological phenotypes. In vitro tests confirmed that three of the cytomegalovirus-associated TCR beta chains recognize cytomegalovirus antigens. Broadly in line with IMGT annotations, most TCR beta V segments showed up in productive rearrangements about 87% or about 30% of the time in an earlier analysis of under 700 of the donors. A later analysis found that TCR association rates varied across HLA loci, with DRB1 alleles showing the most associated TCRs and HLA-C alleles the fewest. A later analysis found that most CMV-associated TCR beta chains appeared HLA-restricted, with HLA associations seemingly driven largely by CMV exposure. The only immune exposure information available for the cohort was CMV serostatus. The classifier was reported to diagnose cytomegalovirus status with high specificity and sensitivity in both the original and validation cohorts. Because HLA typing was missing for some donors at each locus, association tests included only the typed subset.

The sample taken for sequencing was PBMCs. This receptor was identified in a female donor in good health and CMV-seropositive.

The CDR3 region: CASSLVEVQGNIQYF. The DNA sequence is as follows: TGTGCCAGCAGCTTAGTAGAGGTTCAGGGAAACATTCAGTACTTC. The V and J segments used are TRBV7-9 and TRBJ2-4; the D segment could be TRBD1, given 5 matching bases. From the germline V gene (reference sequence), CDR1 is SEHNR and CDR2 is FQNEAQ. Trimming at the junction amounts to 1 base on V and 6 bases on J, and the germline ends lie 13 bases apart. The CDR3 sequence holds 15 residues, the cysteine and phenylalanine included. Only the CDR3 region is kept as DNA, spanning 45 bases read in frame from base 1.